Listed here are 30 T cell receptor beta chains from one sample, sequenced in a study of blood T cell repertoires in COVID-19. TCRdb keeps only in-frame clones here, not all; method: immunoSEQ multiplex PCR. The repertoire includes hundreds of thousands of clones, 88% of them detected once, and 5% to 6.5% sits in the top ten. The sample comprised peripheral blood. Source of these receptors: a woman in her 30s with COVID-19, enrolled during active disease.

The chain couples TRBV5-1 to TRBJ1-1, with a possible D match to TRBD1 (6 bases). In germline, CDR1 is SGHRS, CDR2 YFSETQ. This CDR3 spans 14 amino acids. The ends were cut back, 4 bases at V and 0 bases at J, with 10 bases in the middle. This CDR3 is CASSPTGMNTEAFF. The CDR3 bases are TGCGCCAGCAGCCCGACAGGCATGAACACTGAAGCTTTCTTT. Looking up the rest from reference TRBV5-1 and TRBJ1-1 gives the full variable domain: KAGVTQTPRYLIKTRGQQVTLSCSPISGHRSVSWYQQTPGQGLQFLFEYFSETQRNKGNFPGRFSGRQFSNSRSEMNVSTLELGDSALYLCASSPTGMNTEAFFGQGTRLTVV.

The chain carries TRBV5-1 and TRBJ2-7; D may be TRBD2 (6 bases). The V and J ends lost 5 bases and 1 base respectively, with 13 bases between them. Germline loops: CDR1 SGHRS, CDR2 YFSETQ. The CDR3 is made up of 14 amino acids. The CDR3 spells CASSAGSGSYEQYF. The CDR3 nucleotides read TGCGCCAGCAGTGCGGGGTCGGGGTCCTACGAGCAGTACTTC. Full variable domain (outside the CDR3, taken from reference TRBV5-1 and TRBJ2-7): KAGVTQTPRYLIKTRGQQVTLSCSPISGHRSVSWYQQTPGQGLQFLFEYFSETQRNKGNFPGRFSGRQFSNSRSEMNVSTLELGDSALYLCASSAGSGSYEQYFGPGTRLTVT.

The J gene is TRBJ1-2, the V gene TRBV6-5; D unclear. Between the trimmed V and J ends, which lost 4 bases and 8 bases, there was a span of 14 bases. CDR1 and CDR2 (germline): MNHEY, SVGAGI. The CDR3 has 13 amino acids. The CDR3 DNA reads TGTGCCAGCAGTTCAGACACCCTTCGGGGCTACACCTTC. It is translated as CASSSDTLRGYTF.

This CDR3 reads CASSEIPDRDGYTF. DNA for the CDR3: TGTGCCAGCAGTGAAATCCCGGACAGGGACGGCTACACCTTC. The chain recombines TRBV6-1 with TRBJ1-2; TRBD1 aligns across 8 bases. This CDR3 region has 14 residues. Germline V gene sequence: CDR1 MNHNS, CDR2 SASEGT. The V and J ends lost 2 bases and 8 bases, in that order; junction bases with no gene match: 7.

The rearrangement uses TRBV7-8 and TRBJ1-5, with no clear D. Trimming removed 5 bases from V and 7 bases from J, with 15 bases in between. Germline assignment: CDR1 SGHVS and CDR2 FQNEAQ. The length of the CDR3 is 14 residues. This CDR3 reads CASSPYLRSQPQHF. The CDR3 bases are TGTGCCAGCAGCCCATATCTTAGGAGCCAGCCCCAGCATTTT.

CDR3 in amino acids: CATSRDSETQYF. Here the CDR3 DNA reads TGTGCCACCAGCAGAGATTCGGAGACCCAGTACTTC. This rearrangement joins TRBV15 to TRBJ2-5; no definite D call. Trimming took off 0 bases at V and 5 bases at J, with 4 bases between the two ends. Germline assignment: CDR1 LNHNV and CDR2 YYDKDF (reference sequence). The CDR3 spans 12 residues.

The chain employs TRBV6-4 and TRBJ2-1, with 12 bases identical to TRBD2. The CDR3 runs 16 residues. Trimming took 0 bases from V and 4 from J; bases not matched to a gene: 1. CDR1 MRHNA and CDR2 SNTAGT come from the germline V gene. DNA of the CDR3: TGTGCCAGCAGTGACTCAGGACTAGCGGGGTACAATGAGCAGTTCTTC. Amino acid sequence: CASSDSGLAGYNEQFF.

This clone was recorded only once. The chain combines TRBV5-5 with TRBJ2-7; D not resolved. The CDR3 is 17 residues long. Trimming cost V 10 bases and J 0 bases, with 26 bases left between them. The germline gives CDR1 SGHKS, CDR2 YYEKEE (reference sequence). DNA for the CDR3: TGTGCCTCCAGCTTAGTCTTTTCGGGTCAAGGCTCCTACGAGCAGTACGTC. Protein: CASSLVFSGQGSYEQYV.

The chain combines TRBV11-1 with TRBJ2-1; tentatively, D is TRBD1 (6 bases). V was pared by 0 bases and J by 12 bases, with 15 bases between. Germline-derived CDR1 and CDR2 are SGHAT and FQDESV (reference sequence). This CDR3 contains 14 residues. This chain's CDR3 is CASSLAQLQGRQFF. CDR3 coding DNA: TGTGCCAGCAGCTTAGCCCAGCTCCAGGGGAGGCAGTTCTTC.

The chain carries TRBV7-9 and TRBJ1-1; 8 bases are shared with TRBD1. V gave up 4 bases and J gave up 5 bases; unmatched junction bases: 6. Per the germline V gene, CDR1 is SEHNR and CDR2 is FQNEAQ (reference sequence). This CDR3 has 14 amino acids. DNA for the CDR3: TGTGCCAGCAGCTCGACAGGGGTGATTACTGAAGCTTTCTTT. Translated: CASSSTGVITEAFF. The variable domain in full, completed from reference TRBV7-9 and TRBJ1-1, reads DTGVSQNPRHKITKRGQNVTFRCDPISEHNRLYWYRQTLGQGPEFLTYFQNEAQLEKSRLLSDRFSAERPKGSFSTLEIQRTEQGDSAMYLCASSSTGVITEAFFGQGTRLTVV.

The CDR3 sequence: CASSPPLRGIEETQYF. CDR3 in DNA: TGTGCCAGCTCCCCGCCGTTGAGAGGGATAGAAGAGACCCAGTACTTC. The V and J genes are TRBV18 and TRBJ2-5; the D gene is possibly TRBD2 (5 bases). The germline V gene encodes CDR1 KGHSH and CDR2 LQKENI. The length of the CDR3 is 16 residues. V was cut by 6 bases and J by 3 bases, with 20 bases left in between.

The chain combines TRBV27 with TRBJ1-1; D is unresolved. CDR3 length: 13 residues. Germline assignment: CDR1 MNHEY and CDR2 SMNVEV (reference sequence). V dropped 1 base and J dropped 3 bases, with 6 bases sitting between them. The CDR3 here is CASSLFRDTEAFF. The CDR3 DNA reads as TGTGCCAGCAGTTTATTTCGGGACACTGAAGCTTTCTTT.

This chain joins TRBV7-2 and TRBJ2-1, with D possibly TRBD1 on 6 matching bases. Germline CDR1 SGHTA, CDR2 FQGNSA. This CDR3 contains 14 residues. V was shortened by 1 base and J by 2 bases, with 6 bases between the two germline ends. The CDR3 sequence is CASSLGDTYNEQFF. The CDR3, as DNA: TGTGCCAGCAGCTTAGGGGACACCTACAATGAGCAGTTCTTC.

The V gene is TRBV6-5, the J gene TRBJ2-1; TRBD2 matches at 12 bases. The V segment lost 5 bases and the J segment 3 bases; nucleotides outside the gene matches: 2. Looked up from germline, CDR1 is MNHEY and CDR2 is SVGAGI. The CDR3 totals 15 residues. CDR3 sequence (DNA): TGTGCCAGCAGTCTAGCGGGGGGGCACTACAATGAGCAGTTCTTC. Residues: CASSLAGGHYNEQFF.

The J gene is TRBJ2-3, the V gene TRBV4-3; 8 bases are shared with TRBD2. This CDR3 spans 15 amino acids. V lost 0 bases to trimming and J lost 6 bases; unmatched junction nucleotides: 5. Germline V gives CDR1 LGHNA, CDR2 YSLEER. The CDR3 loop is CASSQDRTSRDTQYF. CDR3 bases: TGCGCCAGCAGCCAAGATCGGACTAGCAGGGATACGCAGTATTTT.

V and J are TRBV7-9 and TRBJ1-5; possible D gene TRBD1, 5 bases. The CDR3 is made up of 15 amino acids. From germline, CDR1 is SEHNR and CDR2 FQNEAQ (reference sequence). The V end was cut by 4 bases, the J end by 7 bases, with 17 bases between. CDR3 in DNA: TGTGCCAGCAGCTCGGGGGTGACCACGGGACAGCCCCAGCATTTT. Residues: CASSSGVTTGQPQHF.

This clone was seen only a few times. This chain joins TRBV27 and TRBJ2-3, with TRBD2 identical over 11 bases. Germline trimming cut 2 bases from V and 3 bases from J; bases unmatched to any gene: 19. The CDR3 consists of 21 residues. Looked up from germline, CDR1 is MNHEY and CDR2 is SMNVEV (reference sequence). The CDR3 DNA reads as TGTGCCAGCAGTTTAAGACCCACCCCCCCGGGGCTAGCGGGAGGAACAGATACGCAGTATTTT. Residues: CASSLRPTPPGLAGGTDTQYF.

The chain is built from TRBV7-2 and TRBJ2-5; TRBD1 might be the D (6 bases). Germline loops: CDR1 SGHTA, CDR2 FQGNSA. Trimming cost V 3 bases and J 5 bases, with 16 bases left between them. This CDR3 is 15 amino acids long. CDR3 sequence (DNA): TGTGCCAGCAGCTTCTGGCCTCTGAGGGGGGAGACCCAGTACTTC. As protein: CASSFWPLRGETQYF. Using reference TRBV7-2 and TRBJ2-5 for the parts outside the CDR3, the full variable domain is GAGVSQSPSNKVTEKGKDVELRCDPISGHTALYWYRQSLGQGLEFLIYFQGNSAPDKSGLPSDRFSAERTGGSVSTLTIQRTQQEDSAVYLCASSFWPLRGETQYFGPGTRLLVL.

The V call is TRBV30, the J call TRBJ1-3, with D unresolved. The germline V gene has CDR1 GTSNPN and CDR2 SVGIG (reference sequence). The CDR3 consists of 13 residues. V was pared by 5 bases and J by 0 bases, with 8 bases between. In DNA, the CDR3 is TGTGCCTGGGCAGGTGGCTCTGGAAACACCATATATTTT. As protein: CAWAGGSGNTIYF.

J is TRBJ2-5 and V is TRBV7-8, with 10 bases identical to TRBD1. Germline CDR1 and CDR2: SGHVS and FQNEAQ. The CDR3 contains 15 residues. After removal of 6 bases from V and 3 bases from J, the junction contained 7 bases not matched to a gene. CDR3 sequence reads: CASRLAGTGEETQYF. CDR3 nucleotides: TGTGCCAGCAGACTAGCCGGGACAGGGGAAGAGACCCAGTACTTC. Variable domain in full (rest from reference TRBV7-8 and TRBJ2-5): GAGVSQSPRYKVAKRGQDVALRCDPISGHVSLFWYQQALGQGPEFLTYFQNEAQLDKSGLPSDRFFAERPEGSVSTLKIQRTQQEDSAVYLCASRLAGTGEETQYFGPGTRLLVL.

The chain's CDR3 is CASSHVQDYSNQPQHF. The CDR3 DNA sequence: TGTGCCAGTAGTCACGTACAGGATTATAGCAATCAGCCCCAGCATTTT. The chain employs TRBV19 and TRBJ1-5; the D gene is possibly TRBD1 (5 bases). The V end lost 5 bases, the J end lost 0 bases, and 14 bases lay between the germline ends. Germline lookup yields CDR1 LNHDA and CDR2 SQIVND (reference sequence). This CDR3 is 16 amino acids long.

J is TRBJ2-3 and V is TRBV3-1 (or the pseudogene TRBV3-2), with 7 bases identical to TRBD1. The CDR3 covers 14 residues. V lost 5 bases and J lost 0; bases outside the gene matches: 2. CDR1 and CDR2 from the germline V gene are LGHDT and YNNKEL (reference sequence). The CDR3 DNA reads as TGTGCCAGCAGCGAGGGACAGAGCACAGATACGCAGTATTTT. It translates to CASSEGQSTDTQYF.

This clone showed up just once. The chain uses TRBV19 and TRBJ2-1, with 9 bases matching TRBD2. In germline, CDR1 is LNHDA, CDR2 SQIVND (reference sequence). This CDR3 spans 15 amino acids. The junction had 11 bases not matched to a gene; V was cut back by 7 bases and J by 7 bases. CDR3 sequence (DNA): TGTGCCAGTAAGGGTGAGGTAGCGGGGGAGAATGAGCAGTTCTTC. This codes for CASKGEVAGENEQFF.

This chain joins TRBV7-9 and TRBJ2-1; D is unresolved. The CDR3 contains 12 residues. The V and J ends lost 5 bases and 4 bases respectively, with 6 bases between them. Looked up from germline, CDR1 is SEHNR and CDR2 is FQNEAQ (reference sequence). The DNA for the CDR3 is TGTGCCAGCAGCCCTCGGTACAATGAGCAGTTCTTC. It yields the protein CASSPRYNEQFF.

This chain connects TRBV14 to TRBJ2-7; 12 nucleotides match TRBD1. The CDR3 has 18 residues. V lost 4 bases and J lost 0; bases outside the gene matches: 10. From germline, CDR1 is SGHDN and CDR2 FVKESK. CDR3: CASSPGTGGRGSSYEQYF. CDR3 DNA sequence: TGTGCCAGCAGCCCCGGGACAGGGGGCCGGGGGAGCTCCTACGAGCAGTACTTC.

Details on this clone: A clone one base away is much larger, so this may be a read error. The same CDR3 arises from other DNA sequences in this sample as well. The chain carries TRBV7-6 and TRBJ2-3, with TRBD2 as a possible D gene (7 bases). Germline assignment: CDR1 SGHVS and CDR2 FNYEAQ. This CDR3 spans 16 amino acids. Between the trimmed V and J ends, which lost 1 base and 0 bases, there was a span of 11 bases. CDR3 sequence: CASSLVAGASTDTQYF. In nucleotides, the CDR3 is TGTGCCAGCAGCTTAGTGGCGGGGGCCAGCACAGATACGCAGTATTTT.

A single count supports this clone. The chain has TRBV30 and TRBJ1-5, with TRBD1 matching 8 bases. CDR1 is GTSNPN, CDR2 SVGIG, per germline (reference sequence). This CDR3 comprises 19 residues. The V gene end was trimmed by 4 bases and the J gene end by 2 bases; junction bases not matched to a gene: 19. CDR3 in DNA: TGTGCCTGGACTGATCCCGGGACAGGCCGAAGGGAAGGCAATCAGCCCCAGCATTTT. Its translation is CAWTDPGTGRREGNQPQHF.

The V and J genes are TRBV11-3 and TRBJ1-2; no definite D call. Germline CDR1 SGHNT, CDR2 YENEEA. CDR3 length equals 13 residues. V was pared by 1 base and J by 7 bases, with 10 bases between. The CDR3 sequence is CASSLVGEGGYTF. In DNA form, the CDR3 reads TGTGCCAGCAGCTTAGTGGGAGAAGGTGGCTACACCTTC.

The rearrangement joins TRBV6-6 to TRBJ2-7; D not certain. Germline V gene data show CDR1 as MNHNY and CDR2 as SVGAGI (reference sequence). The CDR3 is made up of 13 amino acids. V was cut by 0 bases and J by 3 bases, with 6 bases left in between. The CDR3 nucleotides read TGTGCCAGCAGTTACTCTGTCAGCTACGAGCAGTACGTC. Protein sequence: CASSYSVSYEQYV.

This chain uses TRBV9 with TRBJ1-5; 9 positions match TRBD1. The CDR3 totals 15 residues. Germline CDR1 and CDR2: SGDLS and YYNGEE. The V gene end was trimmed by 0 bases and the J gene end by 2 bases; junction bases not matched to a gene: 0. The CDR3, as DNA: TGTGCCAGCAGCGTAGGACAGGGGGGCAATCAGCCCCAGCATTTT. Translating it yields CASSVGQGGNQPQHF.